The 29 T cell receptor beta chains reported below all come from one sample, sequenced in a study of long-term antiretroviral therapy in people with HIV (dated by TCRdb to the early 2020s). The immunoSEQ hsTCRB v3.0 assay was used at survey level resolution to sequence the TRB variable region. TCRdb provides this immuneACCESS table in a form limited to in-frame rearrangements. Some clones are lacking; in checked studies, under half of them reflect an unresolved V gene, and why the rest are absent is not known. The sample has about 21,000 clones on record, roughly 84% of them singletons. The top ten hold over 6.5% of the sample. Material: unsorted PBMCs, obtained at the start of antiretroviral therapy. These receptors all stem from a man aged 45-60 years with HIV.

This clone was detected once. The V and J genes are TRBV28 and TRBJ2-2, with TRBD1 identical over 9 bases. This CDR3 has 18 residues. Germline V CDR1 and CDR2: MDHEN, SYDVKM. Trimming took 4 bases from V and 4 from J; bases not matched to a gene: 13. The CDR3 bases are TGTGCCAGCAGTTCTCTCACCCTCTCGGACAGGGGCACCGGGGAGCTGTTTTTT. As protein: CASSSLTLSDRGTGELFF.

V and J are TRBV15 and TRBJ1-5; D is unclear. Between the trimmed V and J ends, which lost 7 bases and 3 bases, there was a span of 10 bases. This CDR3 has 13 amino acids. The germline gives CDR1 LNHNV, CDR2 YYDKDF (reference sequence). CDR3 coding DNA: TGTGCCACCAATGAGGGCCTCAATCAGCCCCAGCATTTT. Translated, it gives CATNEGLNQPQHF.

V is TRBV4-1 and J is TRBJ2-6; tentatively, D is TRBD1 (6 bases). Germline V gives CDR1 MGHRA, CDR2 YSYEKL. V was clipped by 0 bases and J by 1 base, with 10 bases between them. The CDR3 runs to 17 residues. In DNA, the CDR3 is TGCGCCAGCAGCCAAGACGGCAGGGGTTCTGGGGCCAACGTCCTGACTTTC. Its protein is CASSQDGRGSGANVLTF.

The V call is TRBV18, the J call TRBJ2-5; D ambiguous. This CDR3 has 12 amino acids. Germline loops: CDR1 KGHSH, CDR2 LQKENI. V was clipped by 2 bases and J by 3 bases, with 4 bases between them. CDR3 in amino acids: CASSPVEETQYF. CDR3 DNA sequence: TGTGCCAGCTCACCAGTAGAAGAGACCCAGTACTTC.

This chain uses TRBV7-3 with TRBJ2-6; D possibly corresponds to TRBD2 (5 bases). Germline V gene lookup returns CDR1 SGHTA and CDR2 FQGTGA. CDR3 length: 16 residues. The ends were cut back, 0 bases at V and 0 bases at J, with 6 bases in the middle. In DNA form, the CDR3 reads TGTGCCAGCAGCTTAACGAGGGCCTCTGGGGCCAACGTCCTGACTTTC. This sequence encodes CASSLTRASGANVLTF.

The chain is built from TRBV4-3 and TRBJ1-3; D remains ambiguous. Germline V gene sequence: CDR1 LGHNA, CDR2 YSLEER. The CDR3 consists of 16 residues. V lost 0 bases to trimming and J lost 3 bases, with 12 bases between them. The chain's CDR3 is CASSQDSRGFGNTIYF. The CDR3, as DNA: TGCGCCAGCAGCCAAGATTCCCGCGGGTTTGGAAACACCATATATTTT.

By share of the sample, this clone is large. The chain employs TRBV11-3 and TRBJ2-3; D is undetermined. Deletions cut 8 bases from V and 0 bases from J, with 12 bases between. Germline values: CDR1 SGHNT, CDR2 YENEEA. The CDR3 has 14 amino acids. CDR3 sequence: CASESRSSTDTQYF. The CDR3 DNA is TGTGCCAGCGAGAGCCGGTCTAGCACAGATACGCAGTATTTT. The full variable domain, in which reference TRBV11-3 and TRBJ2-3 provide the parts outside the CDR3, is EAGVVQSPRYKIIEKKQPVAFWCNPISGHNTLYWYLQNLGQGPELLIRYENEEAVDDSQLPKDRFSAERLKGVDSTLKIQPAELGDSAVYLCASESRSSTDTQYFGPGTRLTVL.

The V call is TRBV15, the J call TRBJ2-7; unclear D gene. The germline V and J ends were trimmed by 0 bases and 0 bases, with 0 bases remaining between them. From germline, CDR1 is LNHNV and CDR2 YYDKDF (reference sequence). The CDR3 contains 12 residues. DNA of the CDR3: TGTGCCACCAGCAGAGACTCCTACGAGCAGTACTTC. It specifies CATSRDSYEQYF.

As for this clone: The junction departs from germline at one end; a sequencing error may be responsible. V usage is TRBV11-2 and J usage is TRBJ2-7, with D perhaps assigned TRBD1 or TRBD2 (5 bases each). The CDR3 spans 12 residues. Looked up from germline, CDR1 is SGHAT and CDR2 is FQNNGV. This CDR3 is CASSLGGIMEEF. CDR3 coding DNA: TGTGCCAGCAGCTTAGGGGGGATTATGGAGGAGTTC. The whole variable domain, remainder taken from reference TRBV11-2 and TRBJ2-7, is EAGVAQSPRYKIIEKRQSVAFWCNPISGHATLYWYQQILGQGPKLLIQFQNNGVVDDSQLPKDRFSAERLKGVDSTLKIQPAKLEDSAVYLCASSLGGIMEEFGPGTRLTVT.

The J gene is TRBJ1-1, the V gene TRBV9; D is perhaps TRBD1 (5 bases). Per germline, CDR1 SGDLS and CDR2 YYNGEE. The CDR3 extends over 13 amino acids. V was cut by 2 bases and J by 3 bases, with 8 bases left in between. The CDR3 DNA reads TGTGCCAGCAGCGTCGCAGGGTACACTGAAGCTTTCTTT. Protein sequence: CASSVAGYTEAFF.

The chain is built from TRBV4-1 and TRBJ2-3; TRBD2 agrees at 16 bases. Germline V CDR1 and CDR2: MGHRA, YSYEKL. The CDR3 consists of 18 residues. Losses at the gene ends were 3 bases for V and 4 bases for J; bases not matched to a gene: 7. CDR3 residues: CASSQGLAGGPGPDTQYF. DNA for the CDR3: TGCGCCAGCAGCCAGGGACTAGCGGGAGGGCCCGGCCCAGATACGCAGTATTTT.

The rearrangement uses TRBV27 and TRBJ2-2; 8 nucleotides align to TRBD1. Per the germline V gene, CDR1 is MNHEY and CDR2 is SMNVEV (reference sequence). The length of the CDR3 is 13 residues. J gave up 6 bases and V 6 bases, and 3 bases lay outside the gene matches. The CDR3 nucleotides read TGTGCCAGCAGACAGGGGGAAGCCGGGGAGCTGTTTTTT. Translated: CASRQGEAGELFF.

This sequence joins TRBV28 and TRBJ1-3; perhaps TRBD1 as D (5 bases). The germline V gene encodes CDR1 MDHEN and CDR2 SYDVKM. The CDR3 length is 16 residues. The ends were cut back, 6 bases at V and 0 bases at J, with 15 bases in the middle. The DNA for the CDR3 is TGTGCCAGCAGGAATTCACGGGGGTACTCTGGAAACACCATATATTTT. It yields the protein CASRNSRGYSGNTIYF.

The chain carries TRBV28 and TRBJ2-7, with 7 bases matching TRBD1. The V gene's germline CDR1 is MDHEN and CDR2 SYDVKM. Trimming took 6 bases from V and 2 from J; bases not matched to a gene: 7. The CDR3 is 14 amino acids. The CDR3 DNA sequence: TGTGCCAGCAGGACCGGGACAGCTCCCTACGAGCAGTACTTC. This encodes CASRTGTAPYEQYF.

This chain joins TRBV2 and TRBJ2-7; TRBD1 matches at 7 bases. The CDR3 covers 14 residues. V was clipped by 6 bases and J by 6 bases; unmatched bases: 11. Germline V gene lookup returns CDR1 SNHLY and CDR2 FYNNEI. CDR3 coding DNA: TGTGCCAGCAGGAAGGGGACAGCCGCTGGCGAGCAGTACTTC. It encodes CASRKGTAAGEQYF.

The chain links TRBV27 to TRBJ1-1; TRBD1 might be the D (5 bases). Germline values: CDR1 MNHEY, CDR2 SMNVEV (reference sequence). Between the trimmed V and J ends, which lost 6 bases and 1 base, there was a span of 9 bases. The CDR3 covers 13 residues. CDR3 loop: CASSRGENTEAFF. DNA of the CDR3: TGTGCCAGCAGCCGGGGGGAGAACACTGAAGCTTTCTTT.

The V call is TRBV7-8, the J call TRBJ2-7; D gene uncertain. The CDR3 sequence is 11 residues long. The germline CDR1 and CDR2 sequences are SGHVS and FQNEAQ. V was shortened by 7 bases and J by 2 bases, with 6 bases between the two germline ends. CDR3 region: CASTDTYEQYF. CDR3 sequence (DNA): TGTGCCAGCACAGACACCTACGAGCAGTACTTC.

The J gene is TRBJ1-5, the V gene TRBV7-9; 8 nucleotides line up with TRBD1. The CDR3 covers 16 residues. The germline CDR1 and CDR2 sequences are SEHNR and FQNEAQ (reference sequence). The ends lost 5 bases at V and 2 bases at J; junction bases unmatched: 8. In nucleotides, the CDR3 is TGTGCCAGCAGCCCCGACAGGGGTGGTGGCAATCAGCCCCAGCATTTT. This gives the protein CASSPDRGGGNQPQHF.

The chain combines TRBV29-1 with TRBJ1-1; the D is unclear. V shed 4 bases and J shed 1 base, with 7 bases lying between them. Germline values: CDR1 SQVTM, CDR2 ANQGSEA. This CDR3 has 12 residues. The CDR3 DNA reads TGCAGCGTTGTGACTCCGAACACTGAAGCTTTCTTT. Translation: CSVVTPNTEAFF.

This clone occurred once. This sequence joins TRBV4-3 and TRBJ1-4; no clear D gene. V lost 0 bases, J lost 0 bases, and 8 bases lay in between. The CDR3 loop spans 16 amino acids. CDR1 LGHNA and CDR2 YSLEER come from the germline V gene. CDR3 sequence (DNA): TGCGCCAGCAGCCAAGAGCCAGCTTCAACTAATGAAAAACTGTTTTTT. Amino acid sequence: CASSQEPASTNEKLFF.

This chain connects TRBV5-8 to TRBJ2-5, with 7 bases identical to TRBD1. CDR1 and CDR2 (germline): SGHTS, YDEGEE. V trimming: 6 bases; J trimming: 5 bases; junction bases outside the gene matches: 7. The CDR3 length is 13 residues. The CDR3 here is CASMAGGGETQYF. Here the CDR3 DNA reads TGTGCCAGCATGGCAGGGGGTGGCGAGACCCAGTACTTC.

This clone was counted once. This chain uses TRBV5-1 with TRBJ2-5; D not resolved. This CDR3 has 15 amino acids. Per germline, CDR1 SGHRS and CDR2 YFSETQ. V dropped 4 bases and J dropped 1 base, with 14 bases sitting between them. The CDR3: CASSLSTLTQETQYF. The CDR3 DNA sequence: TGCGCCAGCAGCCTTTCGACTCTGACCCAAGAGACCCAGTACTTC.

The rearrangement links TRBV9 to TRBJ1-1; a weak D match, TRBD1 (6 bases). The CDR3 is made up of 12 amino acids. V lost 0 bases and J lost 6, with 6 bases in between. From germline, CDR1 is SGDLS and CDR2 YYNGEE. The CDR3 DNA reads as TGTGCCAGCAGCGTAGAGGGGGCTGAAGCTTTCTTT. This codes for CASSVEGAEAFF. The variable domain in full, completed from reference TRBV9 and TRBJ1-1, reads DSGVTQTPKHLITATGQRVTLRCSPRSGDLSVYWYQQSLDQGLQFLIQYYNGEERAKGNILERFSAQQFPDLHSELNLSSLELGDSALYFCASSVEGAEAFFGQGTRLTVV.

The chain combines TRBV29-1 with TRBJ1-2, with D hard to call. The CDR3 runs 15 residues. Trimming removed 0 bases at V and 2 bases at J, with 13 bases between. In germline, CDR1 is SQVTM, CDR2 ANQGSEA. The CDR3 region has the DNA TGCAGCGTTGAAGAGTACCTACTGAGAAACTATGGCTACACCTTC. Its translation: CSVEEYLLRNYGYTF.

This clone was recorded only once. The chain is built from TRBV10-3 and TRBJ1-1; 10 positions match TRBD1. The CDR3 extends over 14 amino acids. In germline, CDR1 is ENHRY, CDR2 SYGVKD. V lost 2 bases to trimming and J lost 6 bases; unmatched junction nucleotides: 3. The CDR3 protein is CAISEDRGPAEAFF. In DNA, the CDR3 is TGTGCCATCAGTGAGGACAGGGGGCCGGCTGAAGCTTTCTTT.

This rearrangement joins TRBV6-5 to TRBJ1-1; TRBD1 is a possible D gene (6 bases). CDR3 length: 16 amino acids. With 0 bases removed from V and 0 bases from J, the gap between germline ends came to 11 bases. The germline V gene encodes CDR1 MNHEY and CDR2 SVGAGI. The CDR3 DNA is TGTGCCAGCAGTTACTCGACGGGGGCTTTGAACACTGAAGCTTTCTTT. It codes for CASSYSTGALNTEAFF.

The chain couples TRBV25-1 to TRBJ1-2; 7 nucleotides align to TRBD1. Germline trimming cut 5 bases from V and 0 bases from J; bases unmatched to any gene: 12. Germline V lookup: CDR1 MGHDK, CDR2 SYGVNS. The CDR3 totals 17 residues. This CDR3 reads CASSPPGTVITNYGYTF. DNA of the CDR3: TGTGCCAGCAGTCCTCCCGGGACAGTGATTACTAACTATGGCTACACCTTC.

V and J are TRBV9 and TRBJ2-3; 7 bases line up with TRBD2. Germline V gives CDR1 SGDLS, CDR2 YYNGEE. Trimming at V came to 4 bases and at J to 2 bases, leaving 10 bases not matched to a gene. The CDR3 contains 16 residues. The CDR3 spells CASSPWVAGDTDTQYF. In nucleotides, the CDR3 is TGTGCCAGCAGCCCGTGGGTGGCGGGGGACACAGATACGCAGTATTTT.

The chain uses TRBV7-9 and TRBJ1-1, with D unclear. Germline V gene lookup returns CDR1 SEHNR and CDR2 FQNEAQ (reference sequence). V was shortened by 0 bases and J by 5 bases, with 10 bases between the two germline ends. The length of the CDR3 is 14 residues. The CDR3, as DNA: TGTGCCAGCAGCTTAGCAGCCGACGGGACTGAAGCTTTCTTT. This sequence encodes CASSLAADGTEAFF.